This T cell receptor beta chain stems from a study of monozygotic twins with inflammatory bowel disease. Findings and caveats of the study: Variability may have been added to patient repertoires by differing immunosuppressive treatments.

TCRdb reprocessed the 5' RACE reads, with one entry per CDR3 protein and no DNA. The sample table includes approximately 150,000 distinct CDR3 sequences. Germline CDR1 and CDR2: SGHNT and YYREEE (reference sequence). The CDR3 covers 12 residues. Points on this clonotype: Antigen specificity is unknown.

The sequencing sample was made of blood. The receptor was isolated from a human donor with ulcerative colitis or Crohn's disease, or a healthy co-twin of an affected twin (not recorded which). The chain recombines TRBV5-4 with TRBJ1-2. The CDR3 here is CASSFNSYGYTF.